This TCR beta chain is from a study of cytomegalovirus exposure and HLA in healthy donors. Study-wide background: The 130 or so validation repertoires and the approximately 670 first-cohort repertoires shared a platform, a later analysis reported.

Only in-frame clones appear in the TCRdb table, and some are missing; sequencing was by immunoSEQ multiplex PCR. The sample holds 82,000 or so clones, 85% to 95% seen once. The clonotype comes from a woman under 30 in good health and CMV-seronegative. Sample: PBMCs.

The CDR3 bases are TGTGCCAGCAGCCCCATACTGGGACAGTCATACGAGCAGTACTTC. This gives the protein CASSPILGQSYEQYF. This chain links TRBV7-9 with TRBJ2-7; 7 bases align to TRBD1. The length of the CDR3 is 15 residues. Germline V lookup: CDR1 SEHNR, CDR2 FQNEAQ (reference sequence). Trimming removed 5 bases from V and 4 bases from J; junction bases left unmatched: 11.